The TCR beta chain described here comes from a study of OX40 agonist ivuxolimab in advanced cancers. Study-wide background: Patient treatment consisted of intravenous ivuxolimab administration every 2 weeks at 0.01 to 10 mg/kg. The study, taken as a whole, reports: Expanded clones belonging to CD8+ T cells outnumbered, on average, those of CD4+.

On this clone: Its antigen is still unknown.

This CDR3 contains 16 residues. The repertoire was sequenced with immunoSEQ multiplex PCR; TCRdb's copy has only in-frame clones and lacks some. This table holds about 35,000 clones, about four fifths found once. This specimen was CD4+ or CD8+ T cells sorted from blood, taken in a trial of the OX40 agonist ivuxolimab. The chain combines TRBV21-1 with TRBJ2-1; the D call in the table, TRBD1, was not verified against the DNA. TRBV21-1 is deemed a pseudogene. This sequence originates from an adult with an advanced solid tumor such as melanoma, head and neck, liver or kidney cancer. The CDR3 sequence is CASSNTVWGVYNEQFF. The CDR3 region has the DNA TGTGCCAGCAGCAATACCGTGTGGGGCGTCTACAATGAGCAGTTCTTC.